What follows is one TCR beta chain and its context. This specimen belongs to a study of blood T cell repertoires in COVID-19. Study as a whole: Sites across the United States, Italy and Spain contributed samples from acute and convalescent COVID-19. T cells, B-cell-depleted T cells, or PBMCs supplied cDNA or gDNA.

The V end was cut by 5 bases, the J end by 2 bases, with 12 bases between. CDR1 and CDR2 from the germline V gene are WNHNN and SYGVQD (reference sequence). The CDR3 runs to 14 residues. Authors' analysis steps: By means of reference gene primer amplification, nucleated cell counts were estimated. Profiled with immunoSEQ multiplex PCR; TCRdb holds only in-frame clones, not every one. The V and J calls and the clone size are those of that table, but D and trimming were determined from the DNA. The profile covers 25,000 to 35,000 clones, with over 85% appearing a single time and roughly 8% taken by the ten largest.

This sequence was found in a man aged 65 to 79 with active or convalescent COVID-19. The sample taken for sequencing was peripheral blood. The chain uses TRBV10-1 and TRBJ1-1; unclear D gene. The CDR3 DNA reads as TGCGCCAGCAGTAACCGCGCGCCAAACACTGAAGCTTTCTTT. This codes for CASSNRAPNTEAFF.